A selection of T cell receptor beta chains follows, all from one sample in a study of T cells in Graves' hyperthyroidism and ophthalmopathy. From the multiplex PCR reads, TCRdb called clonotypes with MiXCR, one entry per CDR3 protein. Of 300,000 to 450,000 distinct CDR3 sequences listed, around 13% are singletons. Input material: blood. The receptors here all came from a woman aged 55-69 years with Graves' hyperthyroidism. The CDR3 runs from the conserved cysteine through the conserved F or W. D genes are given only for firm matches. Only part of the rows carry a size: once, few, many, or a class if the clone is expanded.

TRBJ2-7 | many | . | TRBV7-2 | TGTGCCAGCAGCCCCCAGCGGGCTAGGTCCTTCTCCTACGAGCAGTACTTC | CASSPQRARSFSYEQYF
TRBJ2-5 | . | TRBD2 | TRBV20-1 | TGCAGTGCCCCGACAGGCGGGAGGGCCACGCAGACCCAGTACTTC | CSAPTGGRATQTQYF
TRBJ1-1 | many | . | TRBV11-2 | TGTGCCAGCAGCTCCGCCGGGCCACCTGCGGATGAAGCTTTCTTT | CASSSAGPPADEAFF
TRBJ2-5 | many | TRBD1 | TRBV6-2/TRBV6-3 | TGTGCCAGCAGCCGGGACAGGGCTGGGGGAGAGACCCAGTACTTC | CASSRDRAGGETQYF
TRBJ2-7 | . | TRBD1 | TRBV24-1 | TGTGCCACCCGGACAGGGGGCAGCTCCTACGAGCAGTACTTC | CATRTGGSSYEQYF
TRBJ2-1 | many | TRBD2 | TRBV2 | TGTGCCAGCAGTGACCTAGCGGGAGCAAATGAGCAGTTCTTC | CASSDLAGANEQFF
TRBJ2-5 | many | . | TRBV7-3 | TGTGCCAGCAGCCCCAGGCCTAGCAAAGAGACCCAGTACTTC | CASSPRPSKETQYF
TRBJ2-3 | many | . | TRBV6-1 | TGTGCCAGCGGGGACATTTTGGGCACAGATACGCAGTATTTT | CASGDILGTDTQYF
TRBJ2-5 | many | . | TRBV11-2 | TGTGCCAGCAGCTTAGTTCTGGGAACCCAGTACTTC | CASSLVLGTQYF
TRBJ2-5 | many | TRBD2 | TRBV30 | TGTGCCTGGAGTGTAGCGGGAGGAGAAGAGACCCAGTACTTC | CAWSVAGGEETQYF
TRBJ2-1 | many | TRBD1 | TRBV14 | TGTGCCAGCAGCCAGAGGACAGGATGGTCCTACAATGAGCAGTTCTTC | CASSQRTGWSYNEQFF
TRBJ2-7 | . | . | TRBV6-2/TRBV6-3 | TGTGCCAGCAGTCCATCTAGCCGACCTTACGAGCAGTACTTC | CASSPSSRPYEQYF
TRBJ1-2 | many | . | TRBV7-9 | TGTGCCAGCAGCCTCGACCCCCGGAGAACGTTGACCTATGGCTACACCTTC | CASSLDPRRTLTYGYTF
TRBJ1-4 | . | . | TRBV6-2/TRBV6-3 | TGTGCCAGCAGGACAGAAACTAATGAAAAACTGTTTTTT | CASRTETNEKLFF
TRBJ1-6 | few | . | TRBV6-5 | TGTGCCAGCAGTTACTCGAGTGTTAATAATTCACCCCTCCACTTT | CASSYSSVNNSPLHF
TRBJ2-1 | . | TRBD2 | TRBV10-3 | TGTGCCATCAGTGAGTCGACAACAGCGGGAGGATACAATGAGCAGTTCTTC | CAISESTTAGGYNEQFF
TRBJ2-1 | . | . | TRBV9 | TGTGCCAGCAGCGGTAGGGTCCCCTACAATGAGCAGTTCTTC | CASSGRVPYNEQFF
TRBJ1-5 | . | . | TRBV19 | TGTGCCAGTAGTATCTTCAACAGGAGCAATCAGCCCCAGCATTTT | CASSIFNRSNQPQHF
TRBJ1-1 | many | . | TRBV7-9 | TGTGCCAGCAGCTTAGTCCTTCTCGCCGTAAACACTGAAGCTTTCTTT | CASSLVLLAVNTEAFF
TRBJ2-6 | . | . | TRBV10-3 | TGTGCCATCAGGGCGTTGAGGGCGGGCTCTGGGGCCAACGTCCTGACTTTC | CAIRALRAGSGANVLTF